The rows below give T cell receptor beta chains drawn from one sample of a study. Using its own MiXCR run on the 5' RACE reads, TCRdb lists one record per CDR3 protein. Among roughly 45,000 distinct CDR3 sequences listed, about 32% were seen once. Sequencing was carried out using tumor-infiltrating memory CD4+ T cells sorted from the breast tumor. Receptors originate from a female donor with breast cancer. The CDR3 runs from the conserved cysteine through the conserved F or W. A D gene is named only where the DNA matches it firmly. Clone sizes are given selectively: once, few, many, or a class where the clone is expanded.

D: -
V: TRBV28
J: TRBJ2-1
size: few
DNA: TGTGCCAGCCTGACTCTTCAGGCCTACAATGAGCAGTTCTTC
CDR3: CASLTLQAYNEQFF

D: TRBD2
V: TRBV7-9
J: TRBJ2-5
size: few
DNA: TGTGCCAGCAGCTTAACCTTAGCGGGAGGGCCCTCGGAGACCCAGTACTTC
CDR3: CASSLTLAGGPSETQYF

D: -
V: TRBV7-2
J: TRBJ1-1
size: -
DNA: TGTGCCAGCAGCTTAAGTTGGGGGTCAACTTACACTGAAGCTTTCTTT
CDR3: CASSLSWGSTYTEAFF

D: TRBD2
V: TRBV6-5
J: TRBJ2-1
size: -
DNA: TGTGCCGGCAGTTACTCCGCGGGAGGGGTCCATGAGCAGTTCTTC
CDR3: CAGSYSAGGVHEQFF

D: -
V: TRBV10-3
J: TRBJ2-7
size: few
DNA: TGTGCCATCAGCGGGACGGAAACCTACGAGCAGTACTTC
CDR3: CAISGTETYEQYF

D: TRBD2
V: TRBV20-1
J: TRBJ2-1
size: few
DNA: TGCAGTGCTAGTGGTGCTAGCGGGAGAGATGAGCAGTTCTTC
CDR3: CSASGASGRDEQFF

D: -
V: TRBV5-1
J: TRBJ2-3
size: few
DNA: TGCGCCAGCAGCATTCTCACAGATACGCAGTATTTT
CDR3: CASSILTDTQYF

D: -
V: TRBV5-4
J: TRBJ2-5
size: -
DNA: TGTGCCAGCAGCTTGTTTTTCGGCCCTCGGGAGACCCAGTACTTC
CDR3: CASSLFFGPRETQYF

D: -
V: TRBV13
J: TRBJ1-4
size: -
DNA: TGTGCCAGTCGGTCGGGCCCCACTAATGAAAAACTGTTTTTT
CDR3: CASRSGPTNEKLFF

D: -
V: TRBV28
J: TRBJ1-3
size: -
DNA: TGTGCCAGCAGCCTGGGAGGGACCCTATCTGGAAACACCATATATTTT
CDR3: CASSLGGTLSGNTIYF

D: TRBD2
V: TRBV28
J: TRBJ2-4
size: -
DNA: TGTGCCAGCAGTGGGTGGGGACTAGCGGGAAAAACCATTCAGTACTTC
CDR3: CASSGWGLAGKTIQYF

D: TRBD2
V: TRBV12-3/TRBV12-4
J: TRBJ2-7
size: few
DNA: TGTGCCAGCAGTTTAGGGTTAGCGGGAGATCTTGTTGGGGAGCAGTACTTC
CDR3: CASSLGLAGDLVGEQYF

D: -
V: TRBV5-1
J: TRBJ1-1
size: many
DNA: TGCGCCAGCAGCTTTTGGGGGACGAACACTGAAGCTTTCTTT
CDR3: CASSFWGTNTEAFF

D: -
V: TRBV18
J: TRBJ1-5
size: -
DNA: TGTGCCAGCTCAATGGGGGAAGGGGGGTATCAGCCCCAGCATTTT
CDR3: CASSMGEGGYQPQHF

D: -
V: TRBV4-1
J: TRBJ2-3
size: -
DNA: TGCGCCAGCAGCCTGGGTAGCACAGATACGCAGTATTTT
CDR3: CASSLGSTDTQYF

D: -
V: TRBV27
J: TRBJ2-3
size: -
DNA: TGTGCCAGCAGTTCTCCAGATACGCAGTATTTT
CDR3: CASSSPDTQYF

D: -
V: TRBV4-3
J: TRBJ1-1
size: -
DNA: TGCGCCAGCAGCCTAGCGGGGAGTACTGAAGCTTTCTTT
CDR3: CASSLAGSTEAFF

D: TRBD2
V: TRBV5-6
J: TRBJ2-4
size: -
DNA: TGTGCCAGCAGCCGCTGGACTAGCGGGAGTGACATTCAGTACTTC
CDR3: CASSRWTSGSDIQYF

D: -
V: TRBV7-9
J: TRBJ1-1
size: few
DNA: TGTGCCAGCAGCTTAATGGGGGCTGAGGCTTTCTTT
CDR3: CASSLMGAEAFF

D: -
V: TRBV6-1
J: TRBJ1-1
size: few
DNA: TGTGCCAGCAGCGAAGACAGCTCCATTGAAGCTTTCTTT
CDR3: CASSEDSSIEAFF

D: -
V: TRBV6-5
J: TRBJ1-1
size: few
DNA: TGTGCCAGCAGCCGTCCGAACACTGAAGCTTTCTTT
CDR3: CASSRPNTEAFF

D: -
V: TRBV7-3
J: TRBJ2-3
size: medium-sized
DNA: TGTGCCAGCAGCTTATCGGGGGGCACAGATACGCAGTATTTT
CDR3: CASSLSGGTDTQYF

D: TRBD2
V: TRBV20-1
J: TRBJ2-5
size: -
DNA: TGCAGTGCTGCTCCAGTGACTAGCGGACAAGAGACCCAGTACTTC
CDR3: CSAAPVTSGQETQYF

D: -
V: TRBV11-3
J: TRBJ1-3
size: -
DNA: TGTGCCAACAGCGTCGAGACTGGAAACACCATATATTTT
CDR3: CANSVETGNTIYF

D: -
V: TRBV5-6
J: TRBJ2-7
size: few
DNA: TGTGCCAGCAGCTTGAACAGGGCCTACGAGCAGTACTTC
CDR3: CASSLNRAYEQYF

D: -
V: TRBV20-1
J: TRBJ1-2
size: -
DNA: TGCAGTGCTATGGATTCAGATGCAACTAACTATGGCTACACCTTC
CDR3: CSAMDSDATNYGYTF

D: -
V: TRBV6-5
J: TRBJ2-3
size: few
DNA: TGTGCCAGCAGTTACGCAGGGACACAGGGAGATACGCAGTATTTT
CDR3: CASSYAGTQGDTQYF

D: -
V: TRBV19
J: TRBJ2-1
size: few
DNA: TGTGCCAGTAGTCGGAGCGACAGGAACAATGAGCAGTTCTTC
CDR3: CASSRSDRNNEQFF